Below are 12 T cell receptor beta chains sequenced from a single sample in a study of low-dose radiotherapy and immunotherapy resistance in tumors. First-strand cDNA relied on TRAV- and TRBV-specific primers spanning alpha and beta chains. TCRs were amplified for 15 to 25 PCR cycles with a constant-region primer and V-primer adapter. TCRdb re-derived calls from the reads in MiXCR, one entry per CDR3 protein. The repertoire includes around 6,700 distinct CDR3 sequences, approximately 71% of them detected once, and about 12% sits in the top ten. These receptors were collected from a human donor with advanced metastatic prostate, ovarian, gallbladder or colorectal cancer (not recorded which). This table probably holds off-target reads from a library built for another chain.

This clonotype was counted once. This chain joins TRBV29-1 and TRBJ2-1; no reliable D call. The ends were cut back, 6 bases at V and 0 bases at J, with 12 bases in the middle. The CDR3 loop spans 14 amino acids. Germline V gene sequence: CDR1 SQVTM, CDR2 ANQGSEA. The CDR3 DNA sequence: TGCAGCGTCCCACGTACAAGCTCCTACAATGAGCAGTTCTTC. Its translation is CSVPRTSSYNEQFF.

The CDR3 sequence: CATSPTETDTQYF. For the CDR3, the DNA is TGTGCCACCAGCCCGACGGAGACAGATACGCAGTATTTT. The chain recombines TRBV24-1 with TRBJ2-3; the D is unclear. Trimming pared 7 bases from V and 3 bases from J, leaving 10 bases between. Germline values: CDR1 KGHDR, CDR2 SFDVKD. This CDR3 spans 13 amino acids.

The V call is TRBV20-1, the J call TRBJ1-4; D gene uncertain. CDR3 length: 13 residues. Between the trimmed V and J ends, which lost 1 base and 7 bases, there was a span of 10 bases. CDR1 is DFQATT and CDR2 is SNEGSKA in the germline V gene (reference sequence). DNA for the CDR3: TGCAGTGCTAGAGGGTCCTCGGCTGAAAAACTGTTTTTT. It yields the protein CSARGSSAEKLFF.

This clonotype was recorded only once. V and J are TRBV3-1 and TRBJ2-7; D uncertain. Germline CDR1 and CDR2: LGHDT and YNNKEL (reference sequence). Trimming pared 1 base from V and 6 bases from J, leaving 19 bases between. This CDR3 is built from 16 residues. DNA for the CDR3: TGTGCCAGCAGCCAAGGTTTTGACCTCGGTCGTAGCGAGCAGTACTTC. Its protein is CASSQGFDLGRSEQYF.

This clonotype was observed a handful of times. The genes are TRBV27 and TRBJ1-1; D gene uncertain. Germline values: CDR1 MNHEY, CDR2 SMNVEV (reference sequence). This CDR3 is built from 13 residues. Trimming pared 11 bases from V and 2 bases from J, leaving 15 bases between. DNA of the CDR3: TGTGCCGCCCGGGCCCCAGTAAACACTGAAGCTTTCTTT. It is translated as CAARAPVNTEAFF.

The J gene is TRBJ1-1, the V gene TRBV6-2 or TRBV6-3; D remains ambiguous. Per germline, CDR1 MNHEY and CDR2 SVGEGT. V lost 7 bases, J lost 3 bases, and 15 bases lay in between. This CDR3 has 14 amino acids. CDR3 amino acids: CASTSPPSYTEAFF. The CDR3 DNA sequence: TGTGCCAGCACCTCCCCGCCCTCCTACACTGAAGCTTTCTTT.

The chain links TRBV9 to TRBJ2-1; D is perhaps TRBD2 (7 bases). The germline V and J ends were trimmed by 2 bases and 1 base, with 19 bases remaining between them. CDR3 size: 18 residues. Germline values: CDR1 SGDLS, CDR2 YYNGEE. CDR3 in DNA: TGTGCCAGCAGCGTCTCGGGGGCGGGAGCCCCGTCCTACAATGAGCAGTTCTTC. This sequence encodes CASSVSGAGAPSYNEQFF.

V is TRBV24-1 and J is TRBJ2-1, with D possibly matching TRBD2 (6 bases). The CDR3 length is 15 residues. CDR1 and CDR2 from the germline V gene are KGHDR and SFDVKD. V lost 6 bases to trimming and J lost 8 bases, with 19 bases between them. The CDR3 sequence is CATSKPGEDIYEQFF. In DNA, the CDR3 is TGTGCCACCAGTAAACCGGGAGAAGATATTTATGAGCAGTTCTTC.

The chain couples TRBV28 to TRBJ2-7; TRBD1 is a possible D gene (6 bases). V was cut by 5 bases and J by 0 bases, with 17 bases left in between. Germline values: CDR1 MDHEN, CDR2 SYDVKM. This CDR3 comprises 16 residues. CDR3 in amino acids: CASSQGPLYSSYEQYF. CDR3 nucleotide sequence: TGTGCCAGCAGTCAGGGGCCCCTTTACAGCTCCTACGAGCAGTACTTC.

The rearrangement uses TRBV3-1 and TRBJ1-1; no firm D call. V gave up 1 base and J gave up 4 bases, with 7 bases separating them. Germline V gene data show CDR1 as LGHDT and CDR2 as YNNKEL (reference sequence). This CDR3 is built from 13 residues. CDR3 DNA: TGTGCCAGCAGCCAAGGCGGGGTCACTGAAGCTTTCTTT. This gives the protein CASSQGGVTEAFF.

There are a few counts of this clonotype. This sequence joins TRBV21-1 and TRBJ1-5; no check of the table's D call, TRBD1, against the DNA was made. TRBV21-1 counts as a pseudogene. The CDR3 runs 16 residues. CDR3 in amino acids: CASFNAGTGSHQPQHF. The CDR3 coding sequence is TGTGCCAGCTTTAATGCCGGGACAGGGTCCCATCAGCCCCAGCATTTT.

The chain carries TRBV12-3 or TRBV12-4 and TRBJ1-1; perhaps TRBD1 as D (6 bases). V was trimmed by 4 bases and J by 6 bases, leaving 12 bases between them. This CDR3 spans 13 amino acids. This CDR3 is CASSWYRAPEAFF. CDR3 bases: TGTGCCAGCAGTTGGTACAGGGCCCCTGAAGCTTTCTTT.